These T cell receptor beta chains were read from a single sample in a study of cytomegalovirus exposure and HLA in healthy donors. TCRdb's table, derived via immunoSEQ multiplex PCR, lists solely in-frame clones and lacks some. The sample shows about 74,000 clones, and around 7% sits with its ten largest clones. Sample: PBMCs. The source of these receptors is a female donor in good health and CMV-seropositive. Each CDR3 is given with its conserved first and last residue. A D gene is named only where the DNA matches it firmly.

CDR3 DNA,CDR3 protein,D gene,J gene,V gene
TGTGCCTGGAGTAGGCAGGGGCATCAGCCCCAGCATTTT,CAWSRQGHQPQHF,NA,TRBJ1-5,TRBV30
TGTGCCAGCTCACGGGACAGGGAGGGTCAGCCCCAGCATTTT,CASSRDREGQPQHF,TRBD1,TRBJ1-5,TRBV18
TGTGCCAGTAGTATAGATCTGACAGTCTACGAGCAGTACTTC,CASSIDLTVYEQYF,NA,TRBJ2-7,TRBV19
TGTGCCAGCAGCTTGAGTACAGGCAATCAGCCCCAGCATTTT,CASSLSTGNQPQHF,NA,TRBJ1-5,TRBV5-4
TGTGCCAGCAGTGCCGACAGGGGCCCTTCGGGTGAAGCTTTCTTT,CASSADRGPSGEAFF,TRBD1,TRBJ1-1,TRBV6-5
TGTGCCAGCTCACCTGACAGTTACGGTCCGTACTTC,CASSPDSYGPYF,NA,TRBJ2-7,TRBV18
TGTGCCAGCTCACAAAACAGGGGCTCCTACAATGAGCAGTTCTTC,CASSQNRGSYNEQFF,TRBD1,TRBJ2-1,TRBV18
TGTGCCAGCAGCCGACTAGCGGGGGCACAAGAGACCCAGTACTTC,CASSRLAGAQETQYF,TRBD2,TRBJ2-5,TRBV9
TGTGCCAGCAGCTATGGGGGGGCTAATGAAAAACTGTTTTTT,CASSYGGANEKLFF,NA,TRBJ1-4,TRBV9
TGTGCCAGCAGCTTAGCGCGGGCCTCACCCCTCCACTTT,CASSLARASPLHF,NA,TRBJ1-6,TRBV7-2
TGTGCCAGCTCACCGACAGGGGGTTACGAGCAGTACTTC,CASSPTGGYEQYF,TRBD1,TRBJ2-7,TRBV18
TGTGCCAGCACCGGTACGCGTCCGAGGTACAATGAGCAGTTCTTC,CASTGTRPRYNEQFF,NA,TRBJ2-1,TRBV28
TGTGCCAGCAGCGTCTCGCGGGGCGGCTATGGCTACACCTTC,CASSVSRGGYGYTF,NA,TRBJ1-2,TRBV7-6
TGTGCCTGGAGTGTACGGGAGGCCGTTTCTTCGCACAATCAGCCCCAGCATTTT,CAWSVREAVSSHNQPQHF,NA,TRBJ1-5,TRBV30
TGTGCCAGTAGCCCGGGGGACTACAATGAGCAGTTCTTC,CASSPGDYNEQFF,NA,TRBJ2-1,TRBV6-5
TGTGCCAGCAGTTACATTCGGACAGAGCAGTACTTC,CASSYIRTEQYF,NA,TRBJ2-5,TRBV6-6
TGCGCCAGCAGGTACGGACAGGGAGCCTACGAGCAGTACTTC,CASRYGQGAYEQYF,TRBD1,TRBJ2-7,TRBV5-1
TGTGCCAGCAGCTTAGAGGTAGCGGGAGTGAATGAGCAGTTCTTC,CASSLEVAGVNEQFF,TRBD2,TRBJ2-1,TRBV7-8
TGTGCCAGCAGCCACGGACAGGGGCGCTACGAGCAGTACTTC,CASSHGQGRYEQYF,TRBD1,TRBJ2-7,TRBV27
TGTGCCAGCAGTAGACTGGGACTAACTCGCCACGAGCAGTACTTC,CASSRLGLTRHEQYF,TRBD2,TRBJ2-7,TRBV27
TGCGCCAGCAGCAGACCGGGACAGACCTACAATGAGCAGTTCTTC,CASSRPGQTYNEQFF,TRBD1,TRBJ2-1,TRBV5-1
TGCAGCGTGGTTCCCAGGGACAGGGGTGAGGAGACCCAGTACTTC,CSVVPRDRGEETQYF,TRBD1,TRBJ2-5,TRBV29-1
TGTGCCAGCAGCTCCCTCGCGTCCGGCGGGGAGCTGTTTTTT,CASSSLASGGELFF,NA,TRBJ2-2,TRBV7-2
TGTGCCAGCAGCGTAGGGGGGGTCACCGGGGAGCTGTTTTTT,CASSVGGVTGELFF,NA,TRBJ2-2,TRBV9
TGTGCCAGCAGCTTAGGGGGGGTTGAGCAGTACTTC,CASSLGGVEQYF,NA,TRBJ2-7,TRBV7-8
TGTGCCAGCAGTTACACAGGGGGACTCGGTGAAGCTTTCTTT,CASSYTGGLGEAFF,TRBD1,TRBJ1-1,TRBV6-6
TGTGCCAGCAGTTACGGCGGAGGCACAGATACGCAGTATTTT,CASSYGGGTDTQYF,NA,TRBJ2-3,TRBV6-6